A selection of T cell receptor beta chains follows, all from one sample in a study of radiation and T cells in renal cell carcinoma. TCRdb's table, derived via immunoSEQ multiplex PCR, lists solely in-frame clones and lacks some. The table records about 170,000 clones, 88% of them present only once. The specimen was blood, collected from a patient whose treatment included radiotherapy and nephrectomy. These receptors were collected from a woman in her forties or fifties with renal cell carcinoma. The CDR3 runs from the conserved cysteine through the conserved F or W. The D gene is left open where the match is weak. Rows give clone size only sometimes, using once, few, many, or a class for an expanded clone.

>.|14|.|TRBJ1-6|TRBV6-5
CASSDDRINSPLHF
TGTGCCAGCAGTGACGACAGGATTAATTCACCCCTCCACTTT
>TRBD1|12|.|TRBJ2-7|TRBV5-4
CASSLDRGEQYF
TGTGCCAGCAGCTTGGACAGGGGCGAGCAGTACTTC
>.|13|.|TRBJ2-7|TRBV2
CASSEFSLREQYF
TGTGCCAGCAGTGAATTTAGTCTCCGCGAGCAGTACTTC
>.|13|.|TRBJ2-4|TRBV5-4
CASSQTGQRIQYF
TGTGCCAGCAGCCAGACAGGCCAACGCATTCAGTACTTC
>TRBD2|15|.|TRBJ2-1|TRBV6-5
CASRESGGPYNEQFF
TGTGCCAGCAGAGAAAGCGGGGGCCCCTACAATGAGCAGTTCTTC
>TRBD1|14|.|TRBJ1-5|TRBV19
CASSMTGGDQPQHF
TGTGCCAGTAGTATGACAGGGGGGGATCAGCCCCAGCATTTT
>.|14|.|TRBJ2-3|TRBV7-2
CASSLEGGANTQYF
TGTGCCAGCAGCTTAGAGGGGGGCGCGAATACGCAGTATTTT
>.|16|.|TRBJ2-5|TRBV19
CASSGGGRGWQETQYF
TGTGCCAGTAGCGGCGGAGGAAGAGGATGGCAAGAGACCCAGTACTTC
>TRBD2|12|.|TRBJ2-7|TRBV9
CASSATSAQQYF
TGTGCCAGCAGCGCAACTAGCGCCCAGCAGTACTTC
>.|16|.|TRBJ2-3|TRBV15
CATSTRTGRATDTQYF
TGTGCCACCAGCACCCGGACAGGGAGGGCCACAGATACGCAGTATTTT
>.|13|.|TRBJ2-3|TRBV2
CASKTGHTDTQYF
TGTGCCAGCAAGACGGGGCACACAGATACGCAGTATTTT
>.|15|.|TRBJ2-6|TRBV30
CAWSLGGAGANVLTF
TGTGCCTGGAGCTTAGGGGGGGCTGGGGCCAACGTCCTGACTTTC
>TRBD2|16|.|TRBJ2-2|TRBV5-1
CASSLEGGVTTGELFF
TGCGCCAGCAGCTTGGAGGGAGGGGTGACCACCGGGGAGCTGTTTTTT
>.|16|.|TRBJ2-1|TRBV2
CASSDWGGLSYNEQFF
TGTGCCAGCAGTGATTGGGGGGGCCTCTCCTACAATGAGCAGTTCTTC
>TRBD1|17|.|TRBJ2-1|TRBV4-1
CASSQVRTGVLGNEQFF
TGCGCCAGCAGCCAAGTTCGGACAGGGGTTCTCGGCAATGAGCAGTTCTTC
>.|13|.|TRBJ1-5|TRBV7-9
CASSFNSNQPQHF
TGTGCCAGCAGCTTTAATAGCAATCAGCCCCAGCATTTT
>TRBD2|14|.|TRBJ2-7|TRBV9
CASSVRLAGNEQYF
TGTGCCAGCAGCGTTAGGCTAGCGGGGAACGAGCAGTACTTC
>.|13|.|TRBJ1-5|TRBV28
CASSPEGIQPQHF
TGTGCCAGCAGTCCAGAAGGGATTCAGCCCCAGCATTTT
>.|14|.|TRBJ2-7|TRBV5-1
CASSSQGFSYEQYF
TGCGCCAGCAGCTCGCAGGGGTTCTCCTACGAGCAGTACTTC
>.|17|.|TRBJ2-7|TRBV13
CASSSEASGGGFIEQYF
TGTGCCAGCAGCTCTGAGGCCTCTGGCGGGGGCTTCATAGAGCAGTACTTC
>.|19|once|TRBJ2-1|TRBV18
CASSPRDVDSFFSYNEQFF
TGTGCCAGCTCACCGCGGGACGTTGACTCCTTTTTCTCCTACAATGAGCAGTTCTTC
>.|14|.|TRBJ2-5|TRBV5-1
CASSLESFQETQYF
TGCGCCAGCAGCTTGGAGTCTTTCCAAGAGACCCAGTACTTC
>.|12|few|TRBJ2-1|TRBV5-6
CASSSPYNEQFF
TGTGCCAGCAGCTCCCCCTACAATGAGCAGTTCTTC